This T cell receptor (beta chain) is from a study of cytomegalovirus exposure and HLA in healthy donors. In the study overall: Approximately 200 million T cells yielded around 120 million unique TCR beta sequences in earlier analysis.

V was cut by 2 bases and J by 7 bases, with 12 bases left in between. The germline V gene encodes CDR1 MNHEY and CDR2 SMNVEV (reference sequence). CDR3 length: 13 residues. At collection, donors were nominally healthy, but unrecorded immune exposures were probable. Comment on this clone: What it binds is not known.

Study outcomes and limitations: What a later analysis showed was that several of the most significant clusters appeared linked to common viral pathogens. Using a false discovery rate of 0.05, a later analysis showed that 16,951 TCR beta sequences were associated with HLA alleles.

60 Vbeta and 13 Jbeta primers were used in PCR. Clones were read by immunoSEQ multiplex PCR, and TCRdb kept only the in-frame ones, dropping some. The sample includes roughly 150,000 clones, around 73% of them seen just once. The sample taken for sequencing was PBMCs. The chain links TRBV27 to TRBJ2-7; TRBD1 is a possible D gene (6 bases). The TCR sequence derives from a woman younger than 35 in good health and CMV-seropositive. The CDR3 protein is CASSLTNRVEQYF. The CDR3 nucleotides are TGTGCCAGCAGTTTAACAAACAGGGTTGAGCAGTACTTC.